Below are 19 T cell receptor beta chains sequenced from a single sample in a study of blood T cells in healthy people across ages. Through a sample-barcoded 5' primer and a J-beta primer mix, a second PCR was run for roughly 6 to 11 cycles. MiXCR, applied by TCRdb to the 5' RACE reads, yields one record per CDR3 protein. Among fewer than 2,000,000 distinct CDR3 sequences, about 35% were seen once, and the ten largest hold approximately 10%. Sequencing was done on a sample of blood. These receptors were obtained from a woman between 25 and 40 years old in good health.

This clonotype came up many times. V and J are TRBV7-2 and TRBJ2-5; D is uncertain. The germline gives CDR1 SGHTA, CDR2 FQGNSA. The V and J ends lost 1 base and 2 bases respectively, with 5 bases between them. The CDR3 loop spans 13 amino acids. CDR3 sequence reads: CASSLVPQETQYF. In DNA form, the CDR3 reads TGTGCCAGCAGCTTAGTCCCACAAGAGACCCAGTACTTC.

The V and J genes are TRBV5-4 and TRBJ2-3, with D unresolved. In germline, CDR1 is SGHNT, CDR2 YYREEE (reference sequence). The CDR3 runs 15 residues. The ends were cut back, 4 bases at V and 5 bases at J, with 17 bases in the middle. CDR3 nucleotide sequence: TGTGCCAGCAGCCGACCCGCAAGTGCGGAAGATACGCAGTATTTT. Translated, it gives CASSRPASAEDTQYF.

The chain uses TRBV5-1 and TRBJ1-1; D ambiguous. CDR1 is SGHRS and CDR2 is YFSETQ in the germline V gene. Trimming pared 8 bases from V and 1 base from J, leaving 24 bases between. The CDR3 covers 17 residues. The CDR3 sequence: CASKDGMTQLKNTEAFF. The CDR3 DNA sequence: TGCGCCAGTAAAGACGGAATGACACAACTAAAGAACACTGAAGCTTTCTTT.

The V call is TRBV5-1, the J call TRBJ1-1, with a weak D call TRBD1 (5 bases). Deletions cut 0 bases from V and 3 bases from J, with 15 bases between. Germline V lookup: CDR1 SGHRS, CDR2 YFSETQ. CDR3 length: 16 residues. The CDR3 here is CASSLGAGRSDTEAFF. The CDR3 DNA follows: TGCGCCAGCAGCTTGGGGGCAGGGAGAAGCGACACTGAAGCTTTCTTT. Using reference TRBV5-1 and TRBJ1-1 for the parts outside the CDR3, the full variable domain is KAGVTQTPRYLIKTRGQQVTLSCSPISGHRSVSWYQQTPGQGLQFLFEYFSETQRNKGNFPGRFSGRQFSNSRSEMNVSTLELGDSALYLCASSLGAGRSDTEAFFGQGTRLTVV.

In nucleotides, the CDR3 is TGTGCCAGCAGGGCTGAGCGGGGGGGCCTTGATGAGCAGTTCTTC. It yields the protein CASRAERGGLDEQFF. The rearrangement links TRBV6-1 to TRBJ2-1, with 10 bases identical to TRBD2. The V segment lost 6 bases and the J segment 8 bases; nucleotides outside the gene matches: 10. CDR1 MNHNS and CDR2 SASEGT come from the germline V gene. This CDR3 is built from 15 residues.

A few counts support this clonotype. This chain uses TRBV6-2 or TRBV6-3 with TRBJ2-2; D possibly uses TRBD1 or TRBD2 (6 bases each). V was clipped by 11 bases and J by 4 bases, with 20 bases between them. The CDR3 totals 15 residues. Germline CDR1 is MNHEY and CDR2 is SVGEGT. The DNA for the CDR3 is TGTGCCCACGGGAAGGGGGGCGCGAGCACCGGGGAGCTGTTTTTT. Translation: CAHGKGGASTGELFF.

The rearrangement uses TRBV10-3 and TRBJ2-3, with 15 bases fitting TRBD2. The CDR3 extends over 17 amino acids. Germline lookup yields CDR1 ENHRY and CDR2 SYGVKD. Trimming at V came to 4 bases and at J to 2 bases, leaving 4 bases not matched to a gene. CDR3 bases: TGTGCCATCAGTGTAGGACTAGCGGGAGGGCTCACAGATACGCAGTATTTT. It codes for CAISVGLAGGLTDTQYF.

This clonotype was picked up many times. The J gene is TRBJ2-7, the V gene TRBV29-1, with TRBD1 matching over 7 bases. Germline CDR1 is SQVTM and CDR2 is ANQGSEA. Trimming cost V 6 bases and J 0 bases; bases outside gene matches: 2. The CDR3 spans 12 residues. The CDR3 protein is CSVRDSSYEQYF. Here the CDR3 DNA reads TGCAGCGTCCGGGACAGCTCCTACGAGCAGTACTTC.

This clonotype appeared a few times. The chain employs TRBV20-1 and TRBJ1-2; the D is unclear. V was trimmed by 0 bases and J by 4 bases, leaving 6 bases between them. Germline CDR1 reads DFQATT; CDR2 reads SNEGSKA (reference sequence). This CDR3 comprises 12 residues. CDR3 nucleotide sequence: TGCAGTGCTAGAGAACTAAGCTATGGCTACACCTTC. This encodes CSARELSYGYTF.

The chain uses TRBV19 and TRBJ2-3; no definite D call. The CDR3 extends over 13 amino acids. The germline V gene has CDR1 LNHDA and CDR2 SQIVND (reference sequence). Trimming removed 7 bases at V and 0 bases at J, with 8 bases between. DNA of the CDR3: TGTGCCAGTACTCAAGAGAGCACAGATACGCAGTATTTT. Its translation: CASTQESTDTQYF.

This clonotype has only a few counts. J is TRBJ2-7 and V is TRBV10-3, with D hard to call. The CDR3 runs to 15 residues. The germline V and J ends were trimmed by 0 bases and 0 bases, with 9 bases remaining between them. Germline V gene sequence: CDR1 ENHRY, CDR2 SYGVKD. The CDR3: CAISESLRSSYEQYF. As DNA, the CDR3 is TGTGCCATCAGTGAGTCGCTGAGGAGCTCCTACGAGCAGTACTTC.

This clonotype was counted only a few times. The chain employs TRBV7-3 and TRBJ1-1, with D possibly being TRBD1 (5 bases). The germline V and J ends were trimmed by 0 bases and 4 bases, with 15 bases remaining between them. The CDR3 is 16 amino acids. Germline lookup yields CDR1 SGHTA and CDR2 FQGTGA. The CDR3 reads CASSLTRPGPTTEAFF. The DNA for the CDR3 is TGTGCCAGCAGCTTAACCCGGCCAGGGCCTACCACTGAAGCTTTCTTT.

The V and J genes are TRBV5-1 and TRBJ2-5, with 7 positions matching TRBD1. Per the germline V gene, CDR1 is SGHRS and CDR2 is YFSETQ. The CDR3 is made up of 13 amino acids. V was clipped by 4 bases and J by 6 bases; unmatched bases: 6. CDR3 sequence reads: CASSVGQIQTQYF. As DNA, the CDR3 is TGCGCCAGCAGCGTGGGACAGATCCAGACCCAGTACTTC. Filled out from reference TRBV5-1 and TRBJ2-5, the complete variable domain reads KAGVTQTPRYLIKTRGQQVTLSCSPISGHRSVSWYQQTPGQGLQFLFEYFSETQRNKGNFPGRFSGRQFSNSRSEMNVSTLELGDSALYLCASSVGQIQTQYFGPGTRLLVL.

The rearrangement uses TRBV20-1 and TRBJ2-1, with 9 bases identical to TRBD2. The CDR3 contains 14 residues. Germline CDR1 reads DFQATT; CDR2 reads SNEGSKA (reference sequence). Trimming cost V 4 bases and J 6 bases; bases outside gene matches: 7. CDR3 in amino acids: CSAKTGGGANEQFF. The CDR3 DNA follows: TGCAGTGCTAAGACGGGCGGGGGGGCCAATGAGCAGTTCTTC.

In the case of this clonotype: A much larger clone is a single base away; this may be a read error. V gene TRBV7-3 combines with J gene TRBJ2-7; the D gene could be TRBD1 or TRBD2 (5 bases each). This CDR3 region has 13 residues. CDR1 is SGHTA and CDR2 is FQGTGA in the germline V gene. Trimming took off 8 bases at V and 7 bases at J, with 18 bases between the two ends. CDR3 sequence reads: CASSSERGNEQYF. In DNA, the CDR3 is TGTGCCAGCTCGAGCGAACGGGGCAATGAGCAGTACTTC.

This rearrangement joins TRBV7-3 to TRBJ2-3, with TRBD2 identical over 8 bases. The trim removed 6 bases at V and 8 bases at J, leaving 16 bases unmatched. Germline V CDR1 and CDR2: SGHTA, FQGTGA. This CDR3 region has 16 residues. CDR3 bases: TGTGCCAGCAGTCATATTTCCGGGACTAGTAAGGGTACGCAGTATTTT. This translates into CASSHISGTSKGTQYF.

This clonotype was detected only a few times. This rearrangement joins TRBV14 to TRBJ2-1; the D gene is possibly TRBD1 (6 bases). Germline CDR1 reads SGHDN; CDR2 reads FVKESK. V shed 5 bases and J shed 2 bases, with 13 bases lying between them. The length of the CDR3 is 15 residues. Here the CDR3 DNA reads TGTGCCAGCAGCTTCACAGGGATCGCCTACAATGAGCAGTTCTTC. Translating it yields CASSFTGIAYNEQFF.

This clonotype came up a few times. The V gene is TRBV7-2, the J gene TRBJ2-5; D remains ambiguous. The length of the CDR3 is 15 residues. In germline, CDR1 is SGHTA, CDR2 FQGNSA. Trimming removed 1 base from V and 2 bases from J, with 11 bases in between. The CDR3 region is CASSLDGRQQETQYF. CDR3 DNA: TGTGCCAGCAGCTTAGACGGGCGACAACAAGAGACCCAGTACTTC.

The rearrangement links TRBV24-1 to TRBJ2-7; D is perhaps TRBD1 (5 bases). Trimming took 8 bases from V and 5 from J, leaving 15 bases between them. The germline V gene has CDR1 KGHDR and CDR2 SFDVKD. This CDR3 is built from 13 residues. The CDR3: CATTNRTLDEQYF. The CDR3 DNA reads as TGTGCCACCACGAACAGGACCTTGGACGAGCAGTACTTC.